Following are 8 T cell receptor beta chains from one sample sequenced in a study of T-cell memory formation after mild COVID-19. Each CDR3 protein is one row after TCRdb ran MiXCR on the 5' RACE reads. The data contain some 340,000 distinct CDR3 sequences, 10% to 15% of them singletons. The specimen was PBMCs or a T cell subset sorted from them (not recorded which). All receptors come from a young man who had mild COVID-19 (a few samples of this study predate the infection). Cell type and time point are not known.

This clonotype was found many times. This chain uses TRBV7-3 with TRBJ2-1; TRBD2 agrees at 10 bases. CDR3 length: 17 residues. The V segment lost 6 bases and the J segment 5 bases; nucleotides outside the gene matches: 13. Looked up from germline, CDR1 is SGHTA and CDR2 is FQGTGA. CDR3 nucleotide sequence: TGTGCCAGCAGTACGATTAGCGGGGGGCCATCCCACAATGAGCAGTTCTTC. It specifies CASSTISGGPSHNEQFF. Looking up the rest from reference TRBV7-3 and TRBJ2-1 gives the full variable domain: GAGVSQTPSNKVTEKGKYVELRCDPISGHTALYWYRQSLGQGPEFLIYFQGTGAADDSGLPNDRFFAVRPEGSVSTLKIQRTERGDSAVYLCASSTISGGPSHNEQFFGPGTRLTVL.

This sequence joins TRBV7-2 and TRBJ1-2, with 9 nucleotides matching TRBD1. Looked up from germline, CDR1 is SGHTA and CDR2 is FQGNSA. This CDR3 has 11 amino acids. V shed 11 bases and J 6 bases; nucleotides not matched to a gene: 4. CDR3 DNA sequence: TGTGCCGATTGGGACAGGGATGGCTACACCTTC. It codes for CADWDRDGYTF.

This clonotype turned up a few times. The gene calls are TRBV7-9 and TRBJ1-6, with TRBD1 matching 9 bases. The junction had 7 bases not matched to a gene; V was cut back by 11 bases and J by 8 bases. Looked up from germline, CDR1 is SEHNR and CDR2 is FQNEAQ (reference sequence). This CDR3 contains 13 residues. The CDR3 DNA reads TGTGCCGGCCGACAGGGGGTCGATTCACCCCTCCACTTT. This sequence encodes CAGRQGVDSPLHF.

This rearrangement joins TRBV19 to TRBJ2-6; D is undetermined. Trimming removed 3 bases from V and 0 bases from J, with 9 bases in between. The CDR3 is made up of 16 amino acids. CDR1 and CDR2 from the germline V gene are LNHDA and SQIVND (reference sequence). This chain's CDR3 is CASSMGRRSGANVLTF. The CDR3 DNA reads as TGTGCCAGTAGTATGGGTCGGCGCTCTGGGGCCAACGTCCTGACTTTC.

At least ten counts were recorded for this clonotype. This chain connects TRBV7-9 to TRBJ2-1; maybe TRBD2 (6 bases). Germline V gives CDR1 SEHNR, CDR2 FQNEAQ (reference sequence). This CDR3 region has 12 residues. V gave up 2 bases and J gave up 8 bases, with 7 bases separating them. The CDR3 DNA sequence: TGTGCCAGCAGCTTAACGGGGGATGAGCAGTTCTTC. The encoded protein is CASSLTGDEQFF.

In its sample, this clonotype was seen a few times. The V gene is TRBV7-9, the J gene TRBJ1-1; D gene ambiguous. V was shortened by 5 bases and J by 8 bases, with 12 bases between the two germline ends. CDR3 size: 12 residues. The germline V gene encodes CDR1 SEHNR and CDR2 FQNEAQ (reference sequence). Written as DNA, the CDR3 is TGTGCCAGCAGCCGTGACCATATGGAAGCTTTCTTT. It is translated as CASSRDHMEAFF. Full variable domain (outside the CDR3, taken from reference TRBV7-9 and TRBJ1-1): DTGVSQNPRHKITKRGQNVTFRCDPISEHNRLYWYRQTLGQGPEFLTYFQNEAQLEKSRLLSDRFSAERPKGSFSTLEIQRTEQGDSAMYLCASSRDHMEAFFGQGTRLTVV.

J is TRBJ2-3 and V is TRBV5-1; a possible D gene is TRBD2 (5 bases). This CDR3 is 15 amino acids long. Germline CDR1 is SGHRS and CDR2 is YFSETQ. V was pared by 2 bases and J by 8 bases, with 18 bases between. The CDR3 nucleotides read TGCGCCAGCAGCTTTCTGGCCGCGACCGAGGGTACGCAGTATTTT. Its translation: CASSFLAATEGTQYF.

This clonotype appeared a few times. The chain uses TRBV18 and TRBJ2-3; the D gene is possibly TRBD2 (6 bases). Trimming took off 1 base at V and 2 bases at J, with 7 bases between the two ends. Germline V gene data show CDR1 as KGHSH and CDR2 as LQKENI. The CDR3 totals 14 residues. CDR3 protein: CASSPQRATDTQYF. In DNA, the CDR3 is TGTGCCAGCTCACCACAGCGGGCCACAGATACGCAGTATTTT.